What follows are 3 T cell receptor beta chains derived from one specimen sequenced in a study of blood T cell repertoires in COVID-19 (dated by TCRdb to the early 2020s). The library came from the immunoSEQ multiplex PCR assay. In its TCRdb copy, this immuneACCESS table keeps in-frame sequences only and misses some clones. Where compared with another copy, unresolved V genes explain less than half of these, and the others have no known cause. A total of about 300,000 clones appear in this sample, roughly 89% of them only once. The ten most abundant clones make up roughly 4.8% of the sample. The specimen was peripheral blood. These receptor sequences come from a man aged 40-49 years with acute or convalescent COVID-19.

Only one count was recorded for this clone. V gene TRBV2 combines with J gene TRBJ2-3; 10 nucleotides align to TRBD1. Germline assignment: CDR1 SNHLY and CDR2 FYNNEI. J gave up 4 bases and V 7 bases, and 8 bases lay outside the gene matches. CDR3 size: 15 residues. This CDR3 reads CASTQGTGDADTQYF. The CDR3, as DNA: TGTGCCAGCACCCAAGGGACAGGGGATGCAGATACGCAGTATTTT.

The chain recombines TRBV5-1 with TRBJ2-3; the match to TRBD1 covers 8 bases. The CDR3 contains 14 residues. The germline V gene has CDR1 SGHRS and CDR2 YFSETQ. J was trimmed by 6 bases and V by 4 bases; bases with no gene match: 7. The DNA of the CDR3 is TGCGCCAGCAGCACGGGACAGGCAGGGGATACGCAGTATTTT. Its protein is CASSTGQAGDTQYF.

The chain is built from TRBV5-5 and TRBJ1-4; a possible D gene is TRBD1 (6 bases). The germline V gene encodes CDR1 SGHKS and CDR2 YYEKEE (reference sequence). Trimming stripped 4 bases from V and 0 bases from J, with 13 bases between. CDR3 length: 16 residues. CDR3 region: CASSDGTPATNEKLFF. CDR3 bases: TGTGCCAGCAGCGACGGGACACCAGCAACTAATGAAAAACTGTTTTTT. Complete variable domain (other parts from reference TRBV5-5 and TRBJ1-4): DAGVTQSPTHLIKTRGQQVTLRCSPISGHKSVSWYQQVLGQGPQFIFQYYEKEERGRGNFPDRFSARQFPNYSSELNVNALLLGDSALYLCASSDGTPATNEKLFFGSGTQLSVL.